This T cell receptor (beta chain) was captured by sequencing in a study of T-cell reconstitution after alpha-beta-depleted transplantation in children. Findings and caveats of the study: About two months after transplant, alpha-beta T cells reportedly came from several hundred expanded graft clones. Some patients showed high day-60 TCRbeta diversity, which derived from surviving recipient T cells and thymic progenitors. T-cell counts and diversity at one year following transplant were attributed mainly to newly produced T cells.

This clonotype was observed a handful of times. What it recognizes is unknown. The CDR3 contains 16 residues. V shed 2 bases and J 5 bases; nucleotides not matched to a gene: 7. The V gene's germline CDR1 is SGHVS and CDR2 FNYEAQ. Preparation of the TCRbeta library was carried out with unique molecular identifiers. TCRdb called the PCR reads again in MiXCR, with one record for every CDR3 protein. The repertoire holds 450,000 to 700,000 distinct CDR3 sequences, over 20% seen once, with just over 35% in the top ten. The TCR comes from a boy under three years old with Wiskott-Aldrich syndrome, due to receive a stem cell transplant. The chain couples TRBV7-6 to TRBJ2-1, with 9 bases lining up with TRBD2. The sequencing here drew on PBMCs, taken before TCRalphabeta/CD19-depleted stem cell transplant. CDR3 sequence reads: CASSLLAGIVDNEQFF. DNA of the CDR3: TGTGCCAGCAGCTTACTAGCGGGAATAGTGGACAATGAGCAGTTCTTC.